Listed here are 10 T cell receptor beta chains from one sample, sequenced in a study of blood T cell repertoires in COVID-19. Measured with immunoSEQ multiplex PCR; TCRdb has only the in-frame clones, and not every one. The data contain 96,000 or so clones, more than 90% of them singletons. Sequencing was carried out using peripheral blood. All receptors come from a man aged 60-69 years with acute or convalescent COVID-19.

The rearrangement joins TRBV2 to TRBJ2-5; 8 bases are shared with TRBD2. The CDR3 extends over 13 amino acids. Trimming took 10 bases from V and 5 from J; bases not matched to a gene: 9. In germline, CDR1 is SNHLY, CDR2 FYNNEI. Here the CDR3 DNA reads TGTGCCACTCACGGGAGGGCCGCCGAGACCCAGTACTTC. Amino acids: CATHGRAAETQYF. The entire variable domain, with the rest obtained from reference TRBV2 and TRBJ2-5, is as follows: EPEVTQTPSHQVTQMGQEVILRCVPISNHLYFYWYRQILGQKVEFLVSFYNNEISEKSEIFDDQFSVERPDGSNFTLKIRSTKLEDSAMYFCATHGRAAETQYFGPGTRLLVL.

This rearrangement joins TRBV30 to TRBJ1-2, with a possible D match to TRBD1 (6 bases). The CDR3 totals 16 residues. The V gene's germline CDR1 is GTSNPN and CDR2 SVGIG (reference sequence). Trimming took off 1 base at V and 0 bases at J, with 15 bases between the two ends. The CDR3 DNA reads TGTGCCTGGAGTGGGGGTGGACAGCGTCCTAACTATGGCTACACCTTC. It is translated as CAWSGGGQRPNYGYTF.

The rearrangement uses TRBV5-1 and TRBJ1-2; 8 bases line up with TRBD1. CDR1 and CDR2 (germline): SGHRS, YFSETQ. This CDR3 is built from 15 residues. The V and J ends lost 0 bases and 4 bases, in that order; junction bases with no gene match: 5. Written as DNA, the CDR3 is TGCGCCAGCAGCTTGGAGAAGCAGGGGGCCTATGGCTACACCTTC. Translated: CASSLEKQGAYGYTF.

The chain combines TRBV7-2 with TRBJ2-7; 9 bases line up with TRBD2. The V gene end was trimmed by 6 bases and the J gene end by 3 bases; junction bases not matched to a gene: 3. The CDR3 consists of 13 residues. The germline V gene encodes CDR1 SGHTA and CDR2 FQGNSA. DNA of the CDR3: TGTGCCAGCAGTATGACTAGCGGCTACGAGCAGTACTTC. This translates into CASSMTSGYEQYF.

The V call is TRBV18, the J call TRBJ2-2; D might be TRBD2 (6 bases). Deletions cut 0 bases from V and 4 bases from J, with 12 bases between. This CDR3 spans 16 amino acids. The germline CDR1 and CDR2 sequences are KGHSH and LQKENI. CDR3 bases: TGTGCCAGCTCACCACCAAACGGAGGGATCACCGGGGAGCTGTTTTTT. This translates into CASSPPNGGITGELFF. Complete variable domain (other parts from reference TRBV18 and TRBJ2-2): NAGVMQNPRHLVRRRGQEARLRCSPMKGHSHVYWYRQLPEEGLKFMVYLQKENIIDESGMPKERFSAEFPKEGPSILRIQQVVRGDSAAYFCASSPPNGGITGELFFGEGSRLTVL.

The chain combines TRBV18 with TRBJ2-7, with TRBD2 matching 12 bases. V was clipped by 3 bases and J by 7 bases; unmatched bases: 7. The CDR3 is 15 amino acids. Germline V gene sequence: CDR1 KGHSH, CDR2 LQKENI. CDR3 protein: CASSPGLAGLGEQYF. As DNA, the CDR3 is TGTGCCAGCTCACCGGGACTAGCGGGCCTGGGGGAGCAGTACTTC.

The chain carries TRBV19 and TRBJ1-4; D is perhaps TRBD1 (5 bases). The CDR3 totals 14 residues. Germline CDR1 reads LNHDA; CDR2 reads SQIVND (reference sequence). Trimming stripped 6 bases from V and 6 bases from J, with 14 bases between. CDR3 loop: CASSRTRPHEKLFF. The CDR3 DNA reads as TGTGCCAGTAGCCGGACAAGGCCCCATGAAAAACTGTTTTTT.

The chain has TRBV6-5 and TRBJ2-1, with D maybe TRBD1 (6 bases). V lost 7 bases and J lost 8, with 18 bases in between. Germline CDR1 and CDR2: MNHEY and SVGAGI. The CDR3 spans 14 residues. The CDR3 region is CASIKVLGAYEQFF. The CDR3 DNA is TGTGCCAGCATCAAGGTTCTGGGGGCCTATGAGCAGTTCTTC.

This rearrangement joins TRBV4-3 to TRBJ2-2; no definite D call. CDR3 length: 12 amino acids. CDR1 and CDR2 (germline): LGHNA, YSLEER. Trimming left V 1 base short and J 7 bases short, with 4 bases between. The CDR3 DNA reads as TGCGCCAGCAGCCAAGTCAGCGGGGAGCTGTTTTTT. Its protein product is CASSQVSGELFF.

The DNA of the CDR3 is TGCGCCAGCAGCCCCGCGGACAGGGTTTGGTATGGCTACACCTTC. It encodes CASSPADRVWYGYTF. The V call is TRBV4-3, the J call TRBJ1-2, with 8 bases lining up with TRBD1. Unmatched junction bases numbered 9, after V lost 4 bases and J lost 5 bases. The CDR3 runs 15 residues. Looked up from germline, CDR1 is LGHNA and CDR2 is YSLEER.